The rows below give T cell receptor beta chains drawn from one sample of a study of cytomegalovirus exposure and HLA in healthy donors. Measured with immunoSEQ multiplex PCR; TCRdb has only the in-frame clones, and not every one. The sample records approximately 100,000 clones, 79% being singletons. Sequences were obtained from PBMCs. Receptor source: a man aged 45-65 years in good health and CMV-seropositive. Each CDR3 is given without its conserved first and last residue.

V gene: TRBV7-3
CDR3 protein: ASSLNPRGLNSPLH

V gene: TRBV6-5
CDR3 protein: ASSGLAGSTDTQY

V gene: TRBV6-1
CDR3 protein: ASSRDSPLH

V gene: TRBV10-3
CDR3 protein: AISESARGQVRETQY

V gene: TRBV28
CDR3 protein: ASSPAGLAVSYEQY

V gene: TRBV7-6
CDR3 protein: ASSLGRGKGNEQF

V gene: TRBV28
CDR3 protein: ASSAQGGTDTQY

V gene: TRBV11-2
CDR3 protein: ASSLDRSSGYNEQF

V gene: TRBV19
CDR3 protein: ATRGGRGLQF

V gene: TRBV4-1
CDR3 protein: ASSLSGTGSNQPQH

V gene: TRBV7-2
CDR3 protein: ASSLGSGGTEAF

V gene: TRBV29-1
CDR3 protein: SVDPAQGSNEQF

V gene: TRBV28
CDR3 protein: ASSTTDLNEKLF

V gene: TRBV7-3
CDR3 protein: ASSSTSGGTGELF

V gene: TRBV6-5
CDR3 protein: ASRSEDYGYT

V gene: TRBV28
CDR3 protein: ASSPVEVISGNTIY

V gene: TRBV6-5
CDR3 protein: ASSPSQGRSYEQY

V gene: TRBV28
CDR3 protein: ASSSGTSGTYEQY

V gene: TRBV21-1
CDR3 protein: ASSDRGPGELF

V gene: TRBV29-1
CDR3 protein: SATAVNTEAF

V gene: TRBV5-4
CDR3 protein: ASSLGATLEYEQY

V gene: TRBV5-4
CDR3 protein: ASSPGLAGEGNEQF

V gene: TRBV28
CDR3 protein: ASRAASAYGYT

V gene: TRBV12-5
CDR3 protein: ASGLVQLSNNSPLH

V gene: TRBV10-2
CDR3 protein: ASSEAVYEQY

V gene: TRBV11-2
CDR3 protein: ASSHGLAGGGEQF

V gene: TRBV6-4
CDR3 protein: ASNPTGGTGELF

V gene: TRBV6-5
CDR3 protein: ASSYGSSGYNEQF

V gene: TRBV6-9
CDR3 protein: ASSYPRQTPGGDTQY

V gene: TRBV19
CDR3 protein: ASSNVDRGGNQPQH

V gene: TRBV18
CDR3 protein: ASSTTGRETQY

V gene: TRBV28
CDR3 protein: ASSVTSGTYNEQF

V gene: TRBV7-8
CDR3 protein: ASSLSPGGYEQY

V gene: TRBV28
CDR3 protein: ASSLESPRGQPQH

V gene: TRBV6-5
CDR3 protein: ATREGGPHTQY